One and the same sample provided the 4 T cell receptor beta chains below, sequenced in a study of spatial heterogeneity in lung cancer. MiXCR, applied by TCRdb to the 5' RACE reads, yields one record per CDR3 protein. Of about 45,000 distinct CDR3 sequences listed, about 10% are singletons. Specified time point: sample taken at primary tumor resection. No cells were sorted before sequencing. The whole RNA sequenced was extracted from tumor, nontumor lung or frozen PBMC. The specimen comprised PBMCs, sampled at surgery. These receptors originate from a female donor with early-stage non-small cell lung cancer.

In this sample, this clonotype turned up a few times. The gene calls are TRBV4-3 and TRBJ1-6; TRBD1 agrees at 8 bases. J lost 9 bases, V lost 4 bases, and 5 bases had no gene match. CDR1 is LGHNA and CDR2 is YSLEER in the germline V gene. The CDR3 is made up of 14 amino acids. The CDR3 nucleotides read TGCGCCAGCAGCCTGGACAGGGCTTCTTCACCCCTCCACTTT. Translating it yields CASSLDRASSPLHF.

This clonotype showed up many times. The J gene is TRBJ2-1, the V gene TRBV2, with D possibly TRBD2 on 6 matching bases. CDR3 length: 14 residues. Germline V gene data show CDR1 as SNHLY and CDR2 as FYNNEI. The ends were cut back, 11 bases at V and 4 bases at J, with 18 bases in the middle. The CDR3 region has the DNA TGTGCCGGGACCCCCGGGGGTCAATACAATGAGCAGTTCTTC. The encoded protein is CAGTPGGQYNEQFF.

The CDR3 DNA reads TGTGCCAGCAGCTTGATAGGGACTGGTGGCTACACCTTC. It is translated as CASSLIGTGGYTF. The chain links TRBV6-5 to TRBJ1-2; tentatively, D is TRBD1 (5 bases). The CDR3 covers 13 residues. The V gene's germline CDR1 is MNHEY and CDR2 SVGAGI. V dropped 6 bases and J dropped 7 bases, with 15 bases sitting between them.

This chain's CDR3 is CASSLGRGGLREQFF. The CDR3 DNA follows: TGTGCCAGCAGCTTGGGTAGGGGGGGCCTTAGGGAGCAGTTCTTC. The genes are TRBV5-4 and TRBJ2-1; D is perhaps TRBD2 (7 bases). V shed 0 bases and J shed 10 bases, with 17 bases lying between them. CDR1 is SGHNT, CDR2 YYREEE, per germline (reference sequence). This CDR3 region has 15 residues.